Below, 8 T cell receptor beta chains from the same sample are listed, as sequenced in a study of OX40 agonist ivuxolimab in advanced cancers. To prepare the library, the immunoSEQ multiplex PCR assay was applied. TCRdb holds this immuneACCESS table with in-frame rearrangements only. Some clones are missing; in checked studies, unresolved V genes explain under half, and the rest has no known cause. The sample table records 65,000 to 95,000 clones; 70% to 90% of these occur just once. About 0.78% of the sample lies in the top ten. The sample was CD4+ or CD8+ T cells sorted from blood, taken in a trial of the OX40 agonist ivuxolimab. These receptors originate from an adult with an advanced solid tumor such as melanoma, head and neck, liver or kidney cancer.

The chain employs TRBV30 and TRBJ1-4; TRBD1 is a possible D gene (5 bases). Trimming cost V 0 bases and J 6 bases, with 11 bases left between them. Germline V gene data show CDR1 as GTSNPN and CDR2 as SVGIG (reference sequence). This CDR3 has 14 amino acids. In DNA form, the CDR3 reads TGTGCCTGGAGTGTACTCGGGACCCATGAAAAACTGTTTTTT. Translating gives CAWSVLGTHEKLFF.

The chain combines TRBV4-2 with TRBJ2-7; 13 positions match TRBD2. The CDR3 sequence is 18 residues long. From germline, CDR1 is LGHNA and CDR2 YNFKEQ. The J segment lost 4 bases and the V segment lost 1 base, leaving 10 bases of the junction unmatched. The CDR3 coding sequence is TGTGCCAGCAGCCAAGTCAGGGGGACTAGCGGGATTCTGTACGAGCAGTACTTC. Translation: CASSQVRGTSGILYEQYF.

The chain combines TRBV6-5 with TRBJ1-2, with D tentatively TRBD1 (5 bases). Germline values: CDR1 MNHEY, CDR2 SVGAGI. This CDR3 is built from 13 residues. The V gene lost 11 bases and the J gene lost 1 base, with 14 bases spanning the gap. The CDR3 sequence is CAGSGHRNYGYTF. CDR3 sequence (DNA): TGTGCCGGTTCCGGACACCGTAACTATGGCTACACCTTC.

The chain combines TRBV14 with TRBJ2-5; TRBD2 matches at 11 bases. From germline, CDR1 is SGHDN and CDR2 FVKESK. The CDR3 is 17 residues long. After removal of 4 bases from V and 5 bases from J, the junction contained 12 bases not matched to a gene. As DNA, the CDR3 is TGTGCCAGCAGCCGGACCCTAACTAGCGGGAGTGGGGAGACCCAGTACTTC. This sequence encodes CASSRTLTSGSGETQYF.

The chain combines TRBV2 with TRBJ1-4; 7 bases are a match to TRBD1. From germline, CDR1 is SNHLY and CDR2 FYNNEI. The CDR3 runs to 13 residues. Trimming at V came to 7 bases and at J to 8 bases, leaving 7 bases not matched to a gene. DNA for the CDR3: TGTGCCAGCAATAAGGGGGCGGAGGAAAAACTGTTTTTT. Protein: CASNKGAEEKLFF.

The V call is TRBV7-9, the J call TRBJ1-4; TRBD1 might be the D (5 bases). Trimming removed 5 bases at V and 3 bases at J, with 10 bases between. The CDR3 totals 14 residues. CDR1 SEHNR and CDR2 FQNEAQ come from the germline V gene (reference sequence). The CDR3 nucleotides are TGTGCCAGCAGCCCCAGGGTGTCTAATGAAAAACTGTTTTTT. It codes for CASSPRVSNEKLFF. Complete variable domain (other parts from reference TRBV7-9 and TRBJ1-4): DTGVSQNPRHKITKRGQNVTFRCDPISEHNRLYWYRQTLGQGPEFLTYFQNEAQLEKSRLLSDRFSAERPKGSFSTLEIQRTEQGDSAMYLCASSPRVSNEKLFFGSGTQLSVL.

The rearrangement uses TRBV5-1 and TRBJ1-2, with D maybe TRBD1 (6 bases). The CDR3 consists of 15 residues. The V end was cut by 0 bases, the J end by 2 bases, with 11 bases between. In germline, CDR1 is SGHRS, CDR2 YFSETQ. The CDR3: CASSLDRDANYGYTF. As DNA, the CDR3 is TGCGCCAGCAGCTTGGACAGGGATGCGAACTATGGCTACACCTTC.

The chain carries TRBV6-4 and TRBJ2-1; D perhaps matches TRBD2 (6 bases). Germline CDR1 reads MRHNA; CDR2 reads SNTAGT. The length of the CDR3 is 15 residues. V lost 3 bases, J lost 2 bases, and 11 bases lay in between. DNA of the CDR3: TGTGCCAGCAGTGAACTCGGGGGAACCTACAATGAGCAGTTCTTC. Its protein product is CASSELGGTYNEQFF.